Listed below are T cell receptor beta chains from one sample, sequenced in a study of human thymus T cells. Assay: immunoSEQ multiplex PCR; the TCRdb copy retains only in-frame clones and omits some. The profile covers about 60,000 clones, with 94% appearing a single time and over 5% taken by the ten largest. The sequencing sample was made of blood. These receptors all come from a boy in the first two years of life with a congenital heart defect but otherwise immunologically healthy. Both conserved end residues are part of each CDR3. The order of the fields is CDR3 protein, CDR3 DNA, CDR3 length, clone size, D gene, J gene, V gene. The D gene is left open where the match is weak. Some rows mark clone size as missing; the rest say once, few, many or name a class of expanded clone.

CASSLGKHGYTF	TGTGCCAGCAGCTTAGGGAAACATGGCTACACCTTC	12	NA	NA	TRBJ1-2	TRBV13
CASSSELGQGIITEAFF	TGTGCCAGCAGTTCAGAACTCGGACAGGGGATAATTACTGAAGCTTTCTTT	17	NA	TRBD1	TRBJ1-1	TRBV27
CASSFGNTIYF	TGTGCCAGCAGCTTTGGAAACACCATATATTTT	11	NA	NA	TRBJ1-3	TRBV5-6
CASSDSGRNTDTQYF	TGCGCCAGCAGTGACTCCGGGAGGAACACAGATACGCAGTATTTT	15	NA	TRBD2	TRBJ2-3	TRBV10-1
CASSQDRGYEQYF	TGCGCCAGCAGCCAAGACAGGGGCTACGAGCAGTACTTC	13	NA	NA	TRBJ2-7	TRBV4-1
CASSPGTGWLKDGYTF	TGTGCCAGCAGCCCCGGGACAGGGTGGCTGAAGGATGGCTACACCTTC	16	NA	TRBD1	TRBJ1-2	TRBV11-2
CASYTPKWAGELFF	TGTGCCAGCTATACCCCCAAGTGGGCCGGGGAGCTGTTTTTT	14	NA	NA	TRBJ2-2	TRBV2
CASSFRGTGELFF	TGCGCCAGCAGCTTTAGAGGAACCGGGGAGCTGTTTTTT	13	NA	NA	TRBJ2-2	TRBV5-1
CASSRPGTYYEQYF	TGTGCCAGCAGCCGTCCCGGGACATACTACGAGCAGTACTTC	14	NA	NA	TRBJ2-7	TRBV7-2
CASSMAFQETQYF	TGTGCCAGTAGTATGGCATTCCAAGAGACCCAGTACTTC	13	NA	NA	TRBJ2-5	TRBV19
CASSLVRTEETQYF	TGTGCCAGCAGCTTAGTTCGGACTGAAGAGACCCAGTACTTC	14	NA	NA	TRBJ2-5	TRBV7-2
CASSQGRGGGGHEQFF	TGCGCCAGCAGCCAAGGGCGAGGTGGGGGGGGCCATGAGCAGTTCTTC	16	NA	NA	TRBJ2-1	TRBV4-3
CASSQWTSGRGEQYF	TGCGCCAGCAGCCAATGGACTAGCGGGAGAGGCGAGCAGTACTTC	15	NA	TRBD2	TRBJ2-7	TRBV4-1
CASSFGLAEQETQYF	TGCGCCAGCAGCTTCGGACTAGCGGAACAAGAGACCCAGTACTTC	15	NA	TRBD2	TRBJ2-5	TRBV5-1
CASSTVNTEAFF	TGTGCCAGTAGTACGGTAAACACTGAAGCTTTCTTT	12	NA	NA	TRBJ1-1	TRBV19
CASSLVSQGGSYGYTF	TGTGCCAGCAGCTTAGTGTCACAGGGGGGATCCTATGGCTACACCTTC	16	NA	TRBD1	TRBJ1-2	TRBV5-6
CASSLRGGFLSYEQYF	TGTGCCAGCAGTTTACGGGGGGGCTTTTTATCCTACGAGCAGTACTTC	16	NA	TRBD2	TRBJ2-7	TRBV27
CASSWRMNTEAFF	TGTGCCAGCAGCTGGAGAATGAACACTGAAGCTTTCTTT	13	NA	NA	TRBJ1-1	TRBV13
CASRDGAYEQYF	TGTGCCAGCAGGGACGGTGCCTACGAGCAGTACTTC	12	once	NA	TRBJ2-7	TRBV6-1
CASRPSGRGDRADTQYF	TGTGCCAGTAGACCTAGCGGGAGAGGGGACAGGGCAGATACGCAGTATTTT	17	NA	NA	TRBJ2-3	TRBV19
CASSLRGLAGSQSWYF	TGTGCCAGCAGCTTACGCGGGCTAGCGGGATCCCAAAGTTGGTATTTT	16	NA	TRBD2	TRBJ2-3	TRBV7-2
CASSGREGQPQHF	TGCGCCAGCAGCGGCAGGGAGGGTCAGCCCCAGCATTTT	13	NA	NA	TRBJ1-5	TRBV4-1
CASSLAKLEETQYF	TGCGCCAGCAGCTTGGCCAAATTGGAAGAGACCCAGTACTTC	14	NA	NA	TRBJ2-5	TRBV5-1
CASSLNSRGDGYTF	TGCGCCAGCAGCCTAAACTCCCGGGGGGATGGCTACACCTTC	14	NA	NA	TRBJ1-2	TRBV5-1
CASSARGVGTDTQYF	TGTGCCAGCAGCGCCAGGGGGGTGGGCACAGATACGCAGTATTTT	15	NA	NA	TRBJ2-3	TRBV9
CASSVRDRETNTEAFF	TGCGCCAGCAGTGTCCGGGACAGGGAGACGAACACTGAAGCTTTCTTT	16	NA	TRBD1	TRBJ1-1	TRBV10-2
CASSLASGGTGELFF	TGCGCCAGCAGCTTGGCTAGCGGGGGGACCGGGGAGCTGTTTTTT	15	once	TRBD2	TRBJ2-2	TRBV5-1
CAISTGPPREQYF	TGTGCCATCTCGACAGGGCCACCTAGGGAGCAGTACTTC	13	NA	TRBD1	TRBJ2-7	TRBV7-2
CASSENPPRTGPRGEAFF	TGTGCCAGCAGTGAAAACCCACCGCGGACAGGGCCGAGAGGGGAAGCTTTCTTT	18	NA	TRBD1	TRBJ1-1	TRBV2
CAVGTGPEKLFF	TGTGCCGTCGGGACAGGGCCCGAAAAACTGTTTTTT	12	NA	TRBD1	TRBJ1-4	TRBV10-3
CSVWTSGRSTDTQYF	TGCAGCGTTTGGACTAGCGGGAGGAGCACAGATACGCAGTATTTT	15	NA	TRBD2	TRBJ2-3	TRBV29-1
CASIKDRGSNQPQHF	TGTGCCAGCATTAAGGACAGGGGAAGCAATCAGCCCCAGCATTTT	15	NA	TRBD1	TRBJ1-5	TRBV2
CASSLRPSGSYEQYF	TGTGCCAGCAGCTTAAGACCTAGCGGCTCCTACGAGCAGTACTTC	15	once	TRBD2	TRBJ2-7	TRBV7-2
CASMGNRAYEQYF	TGTGCCAGCATGGGGAACAGGGCCTACGAGCAGTACTTC	13	NA	NA	TRBJ2-7	TRBV6-5
CASSLAGQLQETQYF	TGCGCCAGCAGCTTGGCTGGACAGCTCCAAGAGACCCAGTACTTC	15	NA	NA	TRBJ2-5	TRBV5-1
CASSLMTTLSYNEQFF	TGTGCCAGCAGCTTAATGACTACCCTCTCCTACAATGAGCAGTTCTTC	16	NA	NA	TRBJ2-1	TRBV7-6
CASTGPQQETQYF	TGTGCCAGCACCGGGCCGCAACAAGAGACCCAGTACTTC	13	NA	NA	TRBJ2-5	TRBV6-1
CAWRSGGHSYNEQFF	TGTGCCTGGAGGAGCGGGGGCCACTCCTACAATGAGCAGTTCTTC	15	NA	TRBD2	TRBJ2-1	TRBV30
CSVEGISSYNEQFF	TGCAGCGTTGAGGGGATAAGCTCCTACAATGAGCAGTTCTTC	14	NA	NA	TRBJ2-1	TRBV29-1
CAISPGGGNTEAFF	TGTGCCATCAGCCCCGGGGGAGGAAACACTGAAGCTTTCTTT	14	once	NA	TRBJ1-1	TRBV10-3
CASTTGTGGAYNYGYTF	TGTGCCAGCACGACCGGGACAGGGGGCGCTTATAACTATGGCTACACCTTC	17	NA	TRBD1	TRBJ1-2	TRBV7-9
CASSFQVCRGAVF	TGCGCCAGCAGCTTTCAGGTGTGCCGGGGAGCTGTTTTT	13	NA	NA	TRBJ2-2	TRBV5-1
CASSLGAGANVLTF	TGCGCCAGCAGCTTGGGGGCTGGGGCCAACGTCCTGACTTTC	14	NA	NA	TRBJ2-6	TRBV5-1
CASSLNGPQETQYF	TGCGCCAGCAGCTTGAACGGGCCTCAAGAGACCCAGTACTTC	14	NA	NA	TRBJ2-5	TRBV5-1
CASSVPGTSGNNEQFF	TGCGCCAGCAGCGTCCCCGGGACTAGCGGGAACAATGAGCAGTTCTTC	16	NA	TRBD2	TRBJ2-1	TRBV5-1
CASSQDLETGGYEQYF	TGCGCCAGCAGCCAAGATCTGGAGACAGGGGGCTACGAGCAGTACTTC	16	NA	TRBD1	TRBJ2-7	TRBV4-1
CASSPLWAGQLNYGYTF	TGCGCCAGCAGCCCGCTATGGGCAGGGCAACTAAACTATGGCTACACCTTC	17	few	NA	TRBJ1-2	TRBV4-1
CAWSGAGSNQPQHF	TGTGCCTGGAGTGGGGCGGGTAGCAATCAGCCCCAGCATTTT	14	NA	NA	TRBJ1-5	TRBV30
CASSPGTGLSYTF	TGTGCCAGCAGCCCTGGGACAGGGCTGAGCTACACCTTC	13	NA	TRBD1	TRBJ1-2	TRBV11-2
CASSPQENQPQHF	TGTGCCAGCTCACCACAGGAAAATCAGCCCCAGCATTTT	13	NA	NA	TRBJ1-5	TRBV18
CASSVRQGEAFF	TGTGCCAGTAGTGTTCGACAGGGTGAAGCTTTCTTT	12	NA	TRBD1	TRBJ1-1	TRBV19
CATSRDRDNSYEQYF	TGTGCCACCAGCAGAGATCGGGACAACTCCTACGAGCAGTACTTC	15	NA	NA	TRBJ2-7	TRBV15
CASAQGADTQYF	TGTGCCAGCGCACAGGGGGCAGATACGCAGTATTTT	12	NA	TRBD1	TRBJ2-3	TRBV2
CASSQYGSSSGNTIYF	TGCGCCAGCAGTCAATATGGCAGTAGCTCTGGAAACACCATATATTTT	16	NA	NA	TRBJ1-3	TRBV23-1
CATHDVAATTNEKLFF	TGTGCCACCCACGACGTGGCAGCCACAACTAATGAAAAACTGTTTTTT	16	NA	NA	TRBJ1-4	TRBV15
CASSRLGTGDEKLFF	TGTGCCAGCTCCCGTCTGGGGACAGGGGATGAAAAACTGTTTTTT	15	NA	TRBD1	TRBJ1-4	TRBV25-1
CASSLKREPAGGKAYEQYF	TGTGCCAGCAGCTTAAAGCGGGAACCGGCAGGGGGAAAGGCCTACGAGCAGTACTTC	19	once	NA	TRBJ2-7	TRBV7-8